The 17 T cell receptor beta chains reported below all come from one sample, sequenced in a study of blood T cell repertoires in COVID-19. The protocol was immunoSEQ multiplex PCR, while the TCRdb copy is restricted to in-frame clones and leaves out a portion. The data hold some 150,000 clones, with 84% observed a single time. The sample consisted of peripheral blood. The receptors originated from a human donor in a cohort sampled during active COVID-19.

The V gene is TRBV28, the J gene TRBJ2-1; 10 nucleotides line up with TRBD2. This CDR3 region has 15 residues. The germline V gene encodes CDR1 MDHEN and CDR2 SYDVKM. J gave up 3 bases and V 3 bases, and 2 bases lay outside the gene matches. CDR3 DNA: TGTGCCAGCAGTTTGGCTAGCGGGGGCTACAATGAGCAGTTCTTC. Its translation is CASSLASGGYNEQFF.

CDR3 in amino acids: CASSSGGHTNTEAFF. The CDR3 DNA reads as TGCGCCAGCAGCTCGGGGGGGCACACAAACACTGAAGCTTTCTTT. V usage is TRBV5-1 and J usage is TRBJ1-1; perhaps TRBD1 as D (6 bases). V lost 3 bases and J lost 2, with 14 bases in between. The CDR3 spans 15 residues. In germline, CDR1 is SGHRS, CDR2 YFSETQ.

The rearrangement links TRBV5-6 to TRBJ1-4; perhaps TRBD1 as D (6 bases). The CDR3 length is 16 residues. Germline CDR1 SGHDT, CDR2 YYEEEE. Trimming took off 4 bases at V and 2 bases at J, with 15 bases between the two ends. DNA for the CDR3: TGTGCCAGCAGCAATCGCCACAGGGTCACTAATGAAAAACTGTTTTTT. This translates into CASSNRHRVTNEKLFF. Full variable domain (outside the CDR3, taken from reference TRBV5-6 and TRBJ1-4): DAGVTQSPTHLIKTRGQQVTLRCSPKSGHDTVSWYQQALGQGPQFIFQYYEEEERQRGNFPDRFSGHQFPNYSSELNVNALLLGDSALYLCASSNRHRVTNEKLFFGSGTQLSVL.

The chain combines TRBV9 with TRBJ2-1, with D unclear. Per the germline V gene, CDR1 is SGDLS and CDR2 is YYNGEE. The V gene lost 0 bases and the J gene lost 5 bases, with 3 bases spanning the gap. This CDR3 contains 12 residues. CDR3 DNA sequence: TGTGCCAGCAGCGTAGGGCACAATGAGCAGTTCTTC. Protein sequence: CASSVGHNEQFF.

The chain uses TRBV7-8 and TRBJ1-5; tentatively, D is TRBD1 (6 bases). The CDR3 totals 14 residues. From germline, CDR1 is SGHVS and CDR2 FQNEAQ. With 5 bases removed from V and 2 bases from J, the gap between germline ends came to 10 bases. CDR3 nucleotide sequence: TGTGCCAGCAGCCCCCGACAGGGCAATCAGCCCCAGCATTTT. Its protein is CASSPRQGNQPQHF.

The chain uses TRBV2 and TRBJ1-4; a possible D gene is TRBD1 (6 bases). CDR3 length: 13 amino acids. CDR1 SNHLY and CDR2 FYNNEI come from the germline V gene. V dropped 4 bases and J dropped 3 bases, with 6 bases sitting between them. CDR3 region: CASSGGPNEKLFF. CDR3 nucleotide sequence: TGTGCCAGCAGTGGGGGGCCTAATGAAAAACTGTTTTTT.

This chain joins TRBV20-1 and TRBJ2-7; D is unresolved. This CDR3 has 11 amino acids. Germline loops: CDR1 DFQATT, CDR2 SNEGSKA (reference sequence). The V gene lost 0 bases and the J gene lost 9 bases, with 9 bases spanning the gap. This CDR3 reads CSARDGQRQYF. The DNA of the CDR3 is TGCAGTGCTAGAGATGGGCAGAGGCAGTACTTC.

This clone was detected only a few times. The gene calls are TRBV5-1 and TRBJ1-1; 7 bases are a match to TRBD1. Germline V gives CDR1 SGHRS, CDR2 YFSETQ. This CDR3 contains 14 residues. The ends lost 4 bases at V and 4 bases at J; junction bases unmatched: 7. CDR3 loop: CASSGTEQGTEAFF. The CDR3 DNA sequence: TGCGCCAGCAGCGGGACAGAGCAGGGCACTGAAGCTTTCTTT.

V is TRBV3-1 (or the pseudogene TRBV3-2) and J is TRBJ1-2, with D possibly matching TRBD1 (5 bases). This CDR3 region has 14 residues. The V end lost 1 base, the J end lost 5 bases, and 11 bases lay between the germline ends. Germline V gene lookup returns CDR1 LGHDT and CDR2 YNNKEL (reference sequence). In nucleotides, the CDR3 is TGTGCCAGCAGCCAAGGGGGCAGGGCGTATGGCTACACCTTC. Its translation is CASSQGGRAYGYTF.

The chain couples TRBV7-8 to TRBJ1-3; unclear D gene. This CDR3 has 15 residues. Germline V gene sequence: CDR1 SGHVS, CDR2 FQNEAQ. The V gene lost 1 base and the J gene lost 2 bases, with 9 bases spanning the gap. CDR3 region: CASSLVAGTGNTIYF. The CDR3 nucleotides are TGTGCCAGCAGCTTAGTGGCAGGTACTGGAAACACCATATATTTT.

J is TRBJ1-4 and V is TRBV14, with D perhaps matching TRBD1 (6 bases). The V end lost 4 bases, the J end lost 5 bases, and 14 bases lay between the germline ends. CDR1 is SGHDN and CDR2 is FVKESK in the germline V gene. The length of the CDR3 is 15 residues. CDR3 sequence (DNA): TGTGCCAGCAGCCTGGGGGCCACCCCAAATGAAAAACTGTTTTTT. Protein: CASSLGATPNEKLFF.

The V call is TRBV7-2, the J call TRBJ2-3; possible D gene TRBD1, 6 bases. V was pared by 5 bases and J by 10 bases, with 13 bases between. Germline loops: CDR1 SGHTA, CDR2 FQGNSA. The CDR3 has 12 residues. The CDR3 loop is CASSLTQGAQYF. In DNA, the CDR3 is TGTGCCAGCAGCCTTACACAGGGTGCGCAGTATTTT.

The chain links TRBV18 to TRBJ1-5; tentatively, D is TRBD1 (6 bases). This CDR3 comprises 13 residues. Germline lookup yields CDR1 KGHSH and CDR2 LQKENI. V lost 0 bases to trimming and J lost 7 bases, with 7 bases between them. CDR3 in DNA: TGTGCCAGCTCACCACCGGGGGCCCAGCCCCAGCATTTT. Translating gives CASSPPGAQPQHF.

The V gene is TRBV3-1 (or the pseudogene TRBV3-2), the J gene TRBJ2-5, with TRBD2 matching 9 bases. Trimming removed 2 bases from V and 5 bases from J; junction bases left unmatched: 9. Germline V lookup: CDR1 LGHDT, CDR2 YNNKEL (reference sequence). The CDR3 length is 16 residues. The CDR3 DNA sequence: TGTGCCAGCAGCCAATGGGGCGGGGGGGTTCAGGAGACCCAGTACTTC. It specifies CASSQWGGGVQETQYF.

CDR3 DNA: TGTGCCAGCAGTGTGGGGCAGAACTATGGCTACACCTTC. Its translation is CASSVGQNYGYTF. V and J are TRBV2 and TRBJ1-2, with D maybe TRBD1 (5 bases). Germline V gene sequence: CDR1 SNHLY, CDR2 FYNNEI. The CDR3 loop spans 13 amino acids. Trimming cost V 4 bases and J 2 bases, with 8 bases left between them. Complete variable domain (other parts from reference TRBV2 and TRBJ1-2): EPEVTQTPSHQVTQMGQEVILRCVPISNHLYFYWYRQILGQKVEFLVSFYNNEISEKSEIFDDQFSVERPDGSNFTLKIRSTKLEDSAMYFCASSVGQNYGYTFGSGTRLTVV.

The V call is TRBV29-1, the J call TRBJ1-4, with TRBD1 matching over 8 bases. Germline-derived CDR1 and CDR2 are SQVTM and ANQGSEA. Trimming removed 7 bases from V and 7 bases from J; junction bases left unmatched: 5. The CDR3 loop spans 12 amino acids. The CDR3 DNA follows: TGCAGCGGGGGACAGGTTCGTGAAAAACTGTTTTTT. Its protein product is CSGGQVREKLFF.

The chain uses TRBV7-7 and TRBJ2-2; TRBD2 aligns across 8 bases. CDR3 length: 15 residues. CDR1 and CDR2 from the germline V gene are SSHAT and FNYEAQ (reference sequence). The V and J ends lost 4 bases and 4 bases, in that order; junction bases with no gene match: 5. CDR3 sequence: CASSSGGPVTGELFF. For the CDR3, the DNA is TGTGCCAGCAGCTCGGGGGGGCCGGTCACCGGGGAGCTGTTTTTT.